Given below is one T cell receptor beta chain in context. The germline V gene encodes CDR1 MNHEY and CDR2 SVGEGT. This CDR3 is built from 15 residues. J gave up 3 bases and V 5 bases, and 7 bases lay outside the gene matches. Using immunoSEQ multiplex PCR, the repertoire was profiled, and TCRdb retains in-frame clones only, with some absent. The sample contains 150,000 to 200,000 clones, nearly 90% of which appear only once. The sample belongs to a study of control samples from healthy donors and cancer patients. Sequencing was performed on blood. This TCR derives from a woman between 50 and 59 years old in good health. The chain carries TRBV6-2 or TRBV6-3 and TRBJ2-7; 10 nucleotides agree with TRBD1. CDR3 amino acids: CASSGGQGTIYEQYF. Written as DNA, the CDR3 is TGTGCCAGCAGTGGGGGACAGGGGACAATCTACGAGCAGTACTTC.